A selection of T cell receptor beta chains follows, all from one sample in a study of blood T cells in healthy people across ages. TCRdb re-analysed the 5' RACE reads in MiXCR, keeping a single row per CDR3 protein. The sample yields just over 1 million distinct CDR3 sequences, 35% to 50% seen once. Sequenced input: blood. The receptor set was obtained from a woman aged 60 to 75 in good health. CDR3s include the opening cysteine and the closing phenylalanine or tryptophan. A D gene is named only where the DNA matches it firmly. A clone size is listed for some rows: how often the clone was seen (once, few, many), or a class if it is expanded.

d_gene,v_gene,j_gene,abundance,CDR3aa,CDR3nt
.,TRBV20-1,TRBJ2-1,.,CSATDVSYNEQFF,TGCAGTGCCACGGATGTCTCCTACAATGAGCAGTTCTTC
.,TRBV27,TRBJ1-1,few,CASSLGTSNTEAFF,TGTGCCAGCAGTTTGGGGACATCGAACACTGAAGCTTTCTTT
.,TRBV28,TRBJ2-3,.,CASGEPGRSTDTQYF,TGTGCCAGCGGGGAACCAGGACGCAGCACAGATACGCAGTATTTT
.,TRBV7-8,TRBJ1-3,few,CASSIGNTIYF,TGTGCCAGCAGCATTGGAAACACCATATATTTT
.,TRBV4-1,TRBJ2-4,few,CASSSRGALAKNIQYF,TGCGCCAGCAGCTCCAGGGGGGCGTTAGCCAAAAACATTCAGTACTTC
TRBD2,TRBV15,TRBJ2-4,few,CATSRDNLAGIHIQYF,TGTGCCACCAGCAGAGATAACCTAGCGGGTATTCACATTCAGTACTTC
TRBD2,TRBV27,TRBJ2-3,few,CASSFSRLAGEPSSTDTQYF,TGTGCCAGCAGCTTTAGTCGACTAGCGGGAGAGCCCTCTAGCACAGATACGCAGTATTTT
.,TRBV20-1,TRBJ2-1,.,CSADPLGTYNEQFF,TGCAGTGCTGATCCCCTAGGGACGTACAATGAGCAGTTCTTC
TRBD2,TRBV5-1,TRBJ2-5,.,CASSMGLADQETQYF,TGCGCCAGCAGCATGGGGCTAGCGGACCAAGAGACCCAGTACTTC
TRBD2,TRBV20-1,TRBJ2-1,.,CSARLAGGQNEQFF,TGCAGTGCGAGACTAGCGGGAGGTCAGAATGAGCAGTTCTTC
TRBD1,TRBV5-5,TRBJ2-5,once,CASSFTGTGGRRGMGETQYF,TGCGCCAGCAGCTTCACCGGGACAGGGGGCCGACGCGGGATGGGAGAGACCCAGTACTTC
TRBD1,TRBV29-1,TRBJ1-1,.,CSVTGEMNAEAFF,TGCAGCGTTACAGGGGAGATGAACGCTGAAGCTTTCTTT
TRBD2,TRBV11-2,TRBJ2-1,.,CASSPWTSGSDEQFF,TGTGCCAGCAGCCCATGGACTAGCGGGAGCGATGAGCAGTTCTTC
TRBD2,TRBV2,TRBJ2-4,few,CASSERLAGAGDIQYF,TGTGCCAGCAGTGAAAGACTAGCGGGAGCTGGTGACATTCAGTACTTC
.,TRBV20-1,TRBJ2-7,once,CSAREPGQGGIEQYF,TGCAGTGCTAGAGAACCGGGACAAGGTGGTATCGAGCAGTACTTC
.,TRBV20-1,TRBJ2-3,once,CSARDPDTRWGYTQYF,TGCAGTGCTAGAGATCCGGACACCCGGTGGGGTTATACGCAGTATTTT
.,TRBV7-8,TRBJ2-3,.,CASSPISGASTDTQYF,TGTGCCAGCAGCCCTATCTCCGGTGCTAGCACAGATACGCAGTATTTT
.,TRBV25-1,TRBJ1-6,few,CASSDLEGSAPLHF,TGTGCCAGCAGTGATCTTGAGGGGTCGGCGCCCCTCCACTTT
.,TRBV11-1,TRBJ2-5,.,CASSSRASGGNEQYF,TGTGCCAGCAGCTCAAGGGCTAGTGGGGGGAATGAGCAGTACTTC
TRBD2,TRBV19,TRBJ2-5,few,CASSGGVFETQYF,TGTGCCAGTAGTGGGGGGGTTTTCGAGACCCAGTACTTC
TRBD1,TRBV6-1,TRBJ2-7,.,CASSEALGQGYEQYF,TGTGCCAGCAGTGAAGCACTCGGACAGGGTTACGAGCAGTACTTC
.,TRBV27,TRBJ2-7,few,CASSPGNAYEQYF,TGTGCCAGCAGTCCCGGGAACGCCTACGAGCAGTACTTC
.,TRBV6-6,TRBJ2-3,few,CASSPLGISDTQYF,TGTGCCAGCAGTCCCCTGGGGATTTCAGATACGCAGTATTTT
.,TRBV2,TRBJ2-5,.,CASSEGNRGGETQYF,TGTGCCAGCAGTGAAGGAAACAGGGGAGGGGAGACCCAGTACTTC
TRBD2,TRBV9,TRBJ2-3,.,CASSAPSGRTTDTQYF,TGTGCCAGCAGCGCCCCTAGCGGGAGGACCACAGATACGCAGTATTTT
.,TRBV27,TRBJ2-5,few,CASSFAGEGGETQYF,TGTGCCAGCAGTTTTGCGGGAGAGGGGGGAGAGACCCAGTACTTC
TRBD2,TRBV7-3,TRBJ2-3,.,CASSSASGYTDTQYF,TGTGCCAGCAGCTCGGCTAGCGGCTACACAGATACACAGTATTTT
TRBD2,TRBV4-2,TRBJ2-1,few,CASSQEGSGRSHNEQFF,TGTGCCAGCAGCCAAGAGGGAAGCGGGAGGTCCCACAATGAGCAGTTCTTC
.,TRBV7-9,TRBJ1-6,.,CASNPVGRGDSPLHF,TGTGCCAGCAACCCGGTCGGCCGGGGCGATTCACCCCTCCACTTT
TRBD1,TRBV5-1,TRBJ2-7,.,CASSLAQGAIDEQYF,TGCGCCAGCAGCCTAGCTCAGGGGGCTATCGACGAGCAGTACTTC
TRBD2,TRBV20-1,TRBJ2-1,.,CSARPLPGLAGVTGNEQFF,TGCAGTGCTAGACCTCTCCCGGGACTAGCGGGAGTTACGGGGAATGAGCAGTTCTTC
.,TRBV10-3,TRBJ2-5,.,CAIKSGLEVETQYF,TGTGCCATCAAGAGTGGGCTAGAAGTAGAGACCCAGTACTTC
.,TRBV4-3,TRBJ2-3,.,CASSQDHDPTNPFHTQYF,TGCGCCAGCAGCCAAGATCACGACCCAACAAACCCCTTTCATACGCAGTATTTT
TRBD1,TRBV6-1,TRBJ2-5,.,CASSAKGQKETQYF,TGTGCCAGCAGTGCAAAGGGACAGAAAGAGACCCAGTACTTC
TRBD2,TRBV2,TRBJ2-1,few,CASSDPAGGPPEQFF,TGTGCCAGCAGTGACCCAGCGGGAGGGCCCCCGGAGCAGTTCTTC
.,TRBV29-1,TRBJ1-2,few,CSVFSINYGYTF,TGCAGCGTTTTCAGCATCAACTATGGCTACACCTTC
TRBD2,TRBV20-1,TRBJ2-7,few,CSARSTSGRARSYEQYF,TGCAGTGCTAGAAGTACTAGCGGGAGGGCCAGGTCCTACGAGCAGTACTTC
.,TRBV20-1,TRBJ1-2,.,CSASPFLNGYTF,TGCAGTGCTAGTCCTTTCTTAAATGGCTACACCTTC
.,TRBV7-8,TRBJ2-7,once,CASLSGGIPYEQYF,TGTGCCAGCCTTTCCGGCGGGATACCCTACGAGCAGTACTTC
.,TRBV3-1,TRBJ1-2,.,CASSQDAGKGYTF,TGTGCCAGCAGCCAAGATGCAGGGAAAGGCTACACCTTC
TRBD1,TRBV5-1,TRBJ2-7,.,CASSDGTGGLYEQYF,TGCGCCAGCAGTGACGGGACAGGGGGACTTTACGAGCAGTACTTC
.,TRBV27,TRBJ2-1,.,CASSLSRGDRVWDEQFF,TGTGCCAGCAGTTTATCGAGGGGGGATCGGGTCTGGGATGAGCAGTTCTTC
.,TRBV2,TRBJ2-3,.,CATRGSTSTDTQYF,TGTGCCACCAGGGGCAGTACTAGCACAGATACGCAGTATTTT
.,TRBV20-1,TRBJ2-4,.,CSARDYSGNIQYF,TGCAGTGCTAGAGATTATAGCGGAAACATTCAGTACTTC